This entry lists 27 T cell receptor beta chains sequenced from one sample in a study of CD8 T cells in Susac syndrome (dated by TCRdb to between 2018 and 2021). Preparation of the library involved the immunoSEQ multiplex PCR assay. RNA was extracted using the RNeasy kit, and roughly 0.5 to 1 microgram was reverse transcribed with random hexamers. Through fastp at Q25 and MiXCR, TCRdb rebuilt clones from the public reads, retaining in-frame beta chains. Rows matching on CDR3 protein sequence are summarized as one entry with the most common DNA and genes. Across this sample there are around 170,000 distinct CDR3 sequences, with 90% to 95% seen only once. 0.12% of the sample lies in the top ten. The sample consisted of CD4+ T cells from PBMCs. All receptors derive from a human donor with Susac syndrome.

This chain links TRBV20-1 with TRBJ2-5, with TRBD2 matching over 15 bases. V was pared by 5 bases and J by 1 base, with 8 bases of the junction left unmatched. The length of the CDR3 is 17 residues. From germline, CDR1 is DFQATT and CDR2 SNEGSKA (reference sequence). CDR3 in DNA: TGCAGTGCTTCAGGACTAGCGGGGGGGCCGTTCCAAGAGACCCAGTACTTC. This codes for CSASGLAGGPFQETQYF.

The chain links TRBV2 to TRBJ2-5, with TRBD2 matching 7 bases. Germline V gene data show CDR1 as SNHLY and CDR2 as FYNNEI. J was trimmed by 5 bases and V by 8 bases; bases with no gene match: 2. There are 11 residues in the CDR3. The CDR3 DNA is TGTGCCAGCGGGGACTACGAGACCCAGTACTTC. This codes for CASGDYETQYF.

The rearrangement joins TRBV29-1 to TRBJ1-1; TRBD1 might be the D (5 bases). This CDR3 region has 16 residues. The germline gives CDR1 SQVTM, CDR2 ANQGSEA. Deletions cut 1 base from V and 1 base from J, with 16 bases between. The CDR3 region is CSVEGLPGTGNTEAFF. As DNA, the CDR3 is TGCAGCGTTGAAGGTCTACCCGGGACGGGGAACACTGAAGCTTTCTTT.

The chain carries TRBV15 and TRBJ1-4; D unclear. CDR1 is LNHNV and CDR2 is YYDKDF in the germline V gene (reference sequence). V was trimmed by 3 bases and J by 0 bases, leaving 8 bases between them. This CDR3 is built from 15 residues. The CDR3 DNA reads as TGTGCCACCAGCAGGACGGGTGCAACTAATGAAAAACTGTTTTTT. It encodes CATSRTGATNEKLFF.

V is TRBV20-1 and J is TRBJ1-1; D possibly corresponds to TRBD1 (6 bases). Germline CDR1 and CDR2: DFQATT and SNEGSKA (reference sequence). This CDR3 is built from 13 residues. The germline V and J ends were trimmed by 0 bases and 4 bases, with 9 bases remaining between them. CDR3 DNA sequence: TGCAGTGCTAGAGAAGGGGGGGTCACTGAAGCTTTCTTT. Its protein product is CSAREGGVTEAFF.

J is TRBJ1-2 and V is TRBV20-1; D not certain. Trimming left V 3 bases short and J 5 bases short, with 10 bases between. Germline V CDR1 and CDR2: DFQATT, SNEGSKA (reference sequence). This CDR3 has 12 amino acids. CDR3 nucleotide sequence: TGCAGTGCTAGCTACAGCTCATATGGCTACACCTTC. Translated, it gives CSASYSSYGYTF.

The J gene is TRBJ1-5, the V gene TRBV7-9; 10 nucleotides agree with TRBD1. Germline CDR1 is SEHNR and CDR2 is FQNEAQ (reference sequence). This CDR3 is 15 amino acids long. The V segment lost 1 base and the J segment 6 bases; nucleotides outside the gene matches: 3. The CDR3 coding sequence is TGTGCCAGCAGCTTAGGACAGGGGGCCAGTCAGCCCCAGCATTTT. Its translation is CASSLGQGASQPQHF.

The chain is built from TRBV7-2 and TRBJ2-5; perhaps TRBD2 as D (5 bases). V was trimmed by 2 bases and J by 9 bases, leaving 13 bases between them. This CDR3 comprises 13 residues. Germline loops: CDR1 SGHTA, CDR2 FQGNSA. CDR3 bases: TGTGCCAGCAGCTTAACGTCGTTCGGGGCCCAGTACTTC. Encoded protein: CASSLTSFGAQYF.

The CDR3 DNA reads TGTGCCACCAGTGATGCGACAGCGGGGGGTCGAGATACGCAGTATTTT. Protein product: CATSDATAGGRDTQYF. This sequence joins TRBV24-1 and TRBJ2-3; 9 nucleotides match TRBD2. With 3 bases clipped from V and 5 bases from J, the junction kept 8 bases outside the gene matches. Per germline, CDR1 KGHDR and CDR2 SFDVKD. This CDR3 has 16 amino acids.

The chain carries TRBV9 and TRBJ2-5; TRBD2 matches 15 bases. The CDR3 consists of 16 residues. Germline values: CDR1 SGDLS, CDR2 YYNGEE. V was pared by 2 bases and J by 4 bases, with 3 bases of the junction left unmatched. CDR3 nucleotide sequence: TGTGCCAGCAGCGTCGGGACTAGCGGGGGGATAGAGACCCAGTACTTC. Protein sequence: CASSVGTSGGIETQYF. The whole variable domain, filled in from reference TRBV9 and TRBJ2-5, reads DSGVTQTPKHLITATGQRVTLRCSPRSGDLSVYWYQQSLDQGLQFLIQYYNGEERAKGNILERFSAQQFPDLHSELNLSSLELGDSALYFCASSVGTSGGIETQYFGPGTRLLVL.

The CDR3 protein is CSVDGPGGTDEQYF. CDR3 sequence (DNA): TGCAGCGTTGATGGGCCTGGGGGTACCGACGAGCAGTACTTC. This sequence joins TRBV29-1 and TRBJ2-7; the D gene could be TRBD1 or TRBD2 (5 bases each). Germline CDR1 reads SQVTM; CDR2 reads ANQGSEA. CDR3 size: 14 residues. V shed 3 bases and J shed 5 bases, with 17 bases lying between them.

This clonotype showed up just once. This chain joins TRBV14 and TRBJ1-2; possible D gene TRBD1, 5 bases. The CDR3 covers 13 residues. Germline CDR1 SGHDN, CDR2 FVKESK. V lost 3 bases, J lost 7 bases, and 12 bases lay in between. The CDR3 DNA sequence: TGTGCCAGCAGCCAGGGGCGGTTTAGTGGCTACACCTTC. Protein product: CASSQGRFSGYTF.

This clonotype was counted between two and nine times. This rearrangement joins TRBV20-1 to TRBJ2-5; TRBD2 matches 8 bases. CDR3 size: 13 residues. Germline V CDR1 and CDR2: DFQATT, SNEGSKA (reference sequence). V lost 1 base to trimming and J lost 4 bases; unmatched junction nucleotides: 2. CDR3 region: CSARAGGGETQYF. Written as DNA, the CDR3 is TGCAGTGCTAGAGCCGGGGGGGGAGAGACCCAGTACTTC.

J is TRBJ1-5 and V is TRBV4-1; 9 bases line up with TRBD1. Germline CDR1 MGHRA, CDR2 YSYEKL. Trimming removed 1 base from V and 6 bases from J; junction bases left unmatched: 7. The CDR3 extends over 16 amino acids. The CDR3 nucleotides read TGCGCCAGCAGCCAAGTGAGCGGGACAGGGAGTCAGCCCCAGCATTTT. Its protein product is CASSQVSGTGSQPQHF.

This clonotype was detected once. V and J are TRBV29-1 and TRBJ2-2; D is unclear. V lost 4 bases and J lost 5, with 14 bases in between. This CDR3 is 14 amino acids long. Germline CDR1 SQVTM, CDR2 ANQGSEA. The CDR3 nucleotides are TGCAGCGTTGTGTCCTTGGAACAGACCGGGGAGCTGTTTTTT. Encoded protein: CSVVSLEQTGELFF.

The chain carries TRBV20-1 and TRBJ2-5; 10 bases line up with TRBD2. Per the germline V gene, CDR1 is DFQATT and CDR2 is SNEGSKA (reference sequence). The length of the CDR3 is 16 residues. With V trimmed by 6 bases and J by 5 bases, 15 bases remained unmatched. CDR3: CSAMRGSGGQGETQYF. CDR3 nucleotide sequence: TGCAGTGCCATGAGGGGTAGCGGGGGGCAGGGGGAGACCCAGTACTTC.

This sequence joins TRBV10-3 and TRBJ2-6, with no clear D. Germline V gene lookup returns CDR1 ENHRY and CDR2 SYGVKD. V lost 6 bases, J lost 0 bases, and 12 bases lay in between. The CDR3 loop spans 16 amino acids. The CDR3 loop is CAISPQTTSGANVLTF. The CDR3 region has the DNA TGTGCCATCAGCCCACAGACGACCTCTGGGGCCAACGTCCTGACTTTC.

V and J are TRBV5-1 and TRBJ2-1; D possibly corresponds to TRBD1 (6 bases). CDR3 length equals 15 residues. The ends were cut back, 1 base at V and 6 bases at J, with 14 bases in the middle. The germline CDR1 and CDR2 sequences are SGHRS and YFSETQ. This CDR3 is CASSLFLETGNEQFF. CDR3 nucleotides: TGCGCCAGCAGCTTGTTTTTGGAGACAGGCAATGAGCAGTTCTTC.

Only one count was recorded for this clonotype. V gene TRBV9 combines with J gene TRBJ2-5, with TRBD2 matching over 11 bases. Germline CDR1 SGDLS, CDR2 YYNGEE. The CDR3 is 15 residues long. V lost 0 bases to trimming and J lost 5 bases; unmatched junction nucleotides: 3. This CDR3 is CASSVGSGGAETQYF. CDR3 nucleotides: TGTGCCAGCAGCGTAGGTAGCGGGGGGGCCGAGACCCAGTACTTC.

This rearrangement joins TRBV5-1 to TRBJ2-2; 9 nucleotides match TRBD1. The ends lost 1 base at V and 1 base at J; junction bases unmatched: 2. The CDR3 sequence is 16 residues long. The germline V gene encodes CDR1 SGHRS and CDR2 YFSETQ. The CDR3 sequence is CASSLLGQGNTGELFF. The DNA of the CDR3 is TGCGCCAGCAGCTTGTTGGGACAGGGGAACACCGGGGAGCTGTTTTTT.

This chain links TRBV20-1 with TRBJ2-1, with a weak D call TRBD1 (7 bases). This CDR3 is built from 15 residues. The V gene's germline CDR1 is DFQATT and CDR2 SNEGSKA (reference sequence). Trimming removed 1 base from V and 7 bases from J, with 17 bases in between. The CDR3 here is CSARAAEGARNEQFF. CDR3 DNA sequence: TGCAGTGCTAGAGCGGCGGAGGGGGCGCGAAATGAGCAGTTCTTC.

This sequence joins TRBV3-1 and TRBJ1-2, with 7 positions matching TRBD1. Germline-derived CDR1 and CDR2 are LGHDT and YNNKEL (reference sequence). V trimming: 1 base; J trimming: 4 bases; junction bases outside the gene matches: 3. CDR3 length: 14 amino acids. The CDR3 DNA reads TGTGCCAGCAGCCAAGTGAAGGGGGCCTATGGCTACACCTTC. Translated, it gives CASSQVKGAYGYTF.

This chain connects TRBV12-3 or TRBV12-4 to TRBJ2-7; 7 positions agree with TRBD1. With V trimmed by 1 base and J by 0 bases, 0 bases remained unmatched. The CDR3 consists of 14 residues. This CDR3 is CASSLGDSSYEQYF. The DNA of the CDR3 is TGTGCCAGCAGTTTAGGGGACAGCTCCTACGAGCAGTACTTC.

The V gene is TRBV20-1, the J gene TRBJ2-7; TRBD1 is a possible D gene (5 bases). Trimming took off 3 bases at V and 0 bases at J, with 12 bases between the two ends. Looked up from germline, CDR1 is DFQATT and CDR2 is SNEGSKA (reference sequence). There are 14 residues in the CDR3. CDR3 DNA: TGCAGTGCTAGCCTACAGGATAGCTCCTACGAGCAGTACTTC. Encoded protein: CSASLQDSSYEQYF.

The chain links TRBV29-1 to TRBJ2-5; perhaps D is TRBD1 or TRBD2 (5 bases each). The CDR3 extends over 14 amino acids. Germline lookup yields CDR1 SQVTM and CDR2 ANQGSEA. V lost 4 bases and J 5 bases, leaving 17 bases between the germline ends. The CDR3 sequence is CSVGTPLTGETQYF. In nucleotides, the CDR3 is TGCAGCGTTGGGACACCCCTGACGGGGGAGACCCAGTACTTC.

This clonotype has just a few counts. This sequence joins TRBV28 and TRBJ1-1; TRBD1 is a possible D gene (5 bases). The V gene lost 6 bases and the J gene lost 8 bases, with 10 bases spanning the gap. Germline CDR1 MDHEN, CDR2 SYDVKM. This CDR3 contains 11 residues. As DNA, the CDR3 is TGTGCCAGCAGCCTCGGGGGGGAAGCTTTCTTT. It is translated as CASSLGGEAFF.

J is TRBJ1-2 and V is TRBV2; D remains ambiguous. CDR3 size: 12 residues. Deletions cut 4 bases from V and 3 bases from J, with 6 bases between. Looked up from germline, CDR1 is SNHLY and CDR2 is FYNNEI. The CDR3 is CASSGLDYGYTF. DNA for the CDR3: TGTGCCAGCAGTGGGCTAGACTATGGCTACACCTTC.